What follows are 25 T cell receptor beta chains derived from one specimen sequenced in a study of shared clonotypes between healthy human individuals. Terminally differentiated effector memory CD45RA+ cells were excluded from the naive CD8 cells, which were CD45RO-negative and positively selected for CCR7. Libraries were prepared by immunoSEQ multiplex PCR; TCRdb keeps only in-frame clonotypes and omits some of them. The sample holds 1.5 million to 2.5 million clones, approximately 94% seen once. The source material was naive CD8+ T cells sorted from blood. All receptors derive from a man aged 18-30 years in good health.

Worth noting for this clone: This sample also contains other DNA sequences that code for the same CDR3. The gene calls are TRBV6-5 and TRBJ2-2, with 7 bases fitting TRBD2. This CDR3 is 15 amino acids long. Unmatched junction bases numbered 5, after V lost 2 bases and J lost 5 bases. The germline gives CDR1 MNHEY, CDR2 SVGAGI. CDR3 in amino acids: CASSYGLGGTGELFF. The DNA for the CDR3 is TGTGCCAGCAGTTACGGATTGGGGGGGACCGGGGAGCTGTTTTTT.

The chain couples TRBV27 to TRBJ1-2; TRBD1 matches at 10 bases. Germline CDR1 and CDR2: MNHEY and SMNVEV (reference sequence). Germline trimming cut 5 bases from V and 5 bases from J; bases unmatched to any gene: 8. The CDR3 is 15 amino acids. Here the CDR3 DNA reads TGTGCCAGCAGTCAACCGGGACAGGGGATATATGGCTACACCTTC. Translating it yields CASSQPGQGIYGYTF.

The gene calls are TRBV18 and TRBJ2-7; no definite D call. Germline loops: CDR1 KGHSH, CDR2 LQKENI. The CDR3 totals 14 residues. Trimming pared 0 bases from V and 3 bases from J, leaving 9 bases between. CDR3 region: CASSPPVTDYEQYF. CDR3 bases: TGTGCCAGCTCACCACCGGTCACAGACTACGAGCAGTACTTC.

This clone was seen a handful of times. V and J are TRBV5-1 and TRBJ2-2, with D unclear. The V end was cut by 0 bases, the J end by 4 bases, with 4 bases between. From germline, CDR1 is SGHRS and CDR2 YFSETQ. The CDR3 has 13 amino acids. This CDR3 is CASSLESTGELFF. The CDR3 region has the DNA TGCGCCAGCAGCTTGGAGAGCACCGGGGAGCTGTTTTTT. Full variable domain (missing parts from reference TRBV5-1 and TRBJ2-2): KAGVTQTPRYLIKTRGQQVTLSCSPISGHRSVSWYQQTPGQGLQFLFEYFSETQRNKGNFPGRFSGRQFSNSRSEMNVSTLELGDSALYLCASSLESTGELFFGEGSRLTVL.

This clone was seen once. V and J are TRBV5-1 and TRBJ1-5; TRBD1 aligns across 10 bases. CDR3 length: 16 amino acids. After removal of 3 bases from V and 3 bases from J, the junction contained 6 bases not matched to a gene. Germline lookup yields CDR1 SGHRS and CDR2 YFSETQ. CDR3 DNA sequence: TGCGCCAGCAGCTATGGGACAGGGGATGACAATCAGCCCCAGCATTTT. Protein: CASSYGTGDDNQPQHF.

Comments on this clone: This same CDR3 is encoded by further DNA sequences in the sample. J is TRBJ2-7 and V is TRBV9; 8 positions agree with TRBD2. CDR3 length equals 14 residues. V shed 4 bases, J shed 2 bases, and the junction held 5 bases outside the gene matches. Germline lookup yields CDR1 SGDLS and CDR2 YYNGEE. CDR3: CASSSTSGPYEQYF. The CDR3 DNA follows: TGTGCCAGCAGCTCCACTAGCGGCCCCTACGAGCAGTACTTC.

V gene TRBV10-3 combines with J gene TRBJ1-1; D is unclear. Germline CDR1 and CDR2: ENHRY and SYGVKD. The CDR3 is 16 residues long. V lost 2 bases and J lost 0, with 13 bases in between. Here the CDR3 reads CAISETSTRMNTEAFF. The CDR3 coding sequence is TGTGCCATCAGTGAGACCAGTACTCGAATGAACACTGAAGCTTTCTTT.

About this clone: Other DNA sequences from this sample encode an identical CDR3 as well. The chain links TRBV9 to TRBJ2-7; D is unclear. Between the trimmed V and J ends, which lost 0 bases and 1 base, there was a span of 8 bases. Germline CDR1 is SGDLS and CDR2 is YYNGEE. CDR3 size: 14 residues. CDR3 sequence: CASSVGSASYEQYF. Here the CDR3 DNA reads TGTGCCAGCAGCGTAGGTTCGGCATCCTACGAGCAGTACTTC.

The CDR3 DNA reads as TGTGCCAGCAGTTTATCGCCCGGGACAGCTAACAATGAGCAGTTCTTC. Translating gives CASSLSPGTANNEQFF. The chain recombines TRBV27 with TRBJ2-1, with 7 positions matching TRBD1. CDR3 length: 16 amino acids. J was trimmed by 5 bases and V by 0 bases; bases with no gene match: 7. The V gene's germline CDR1 is MNHEY and CDR2 SMNVEV (reference sequence).

The J gene is TRBJ1-5, the V gene TRBV15; D ambiguous. The CDR3 covers 15 residues. Trimming cost V 0 bases and J 1 base, with 7 bases left between them. Germline V CDR1 and CDR2: LNHNV, YYDKDF (reference sequence). The DNA for the CDR3 is TGTGCCACCAGCAGAGAATGGGAGAGCAATCAGCCCCAGCATTTT. Translation gives CATSREWESNQPQHF.

This clone occurred once. The chain carries TRBV1 and TRBJ2-1; the tabulated D call, TRBD2, remains unverified against the DNA. TRBV1 corresponds to a pseudogene. The CDR3 sequence is 17 residues long. For the CDR3, the DNA is TGCACCAGCAGCGTAGAACCCGGGACTAGCTCAACCGGTGAGCAGTTCTTC. Translated: CTSSVEPGTSSTGEQFF.

This chain uses TRBV4-2 with TRBJ2-1; D is ambiguous. The V gene lost 0 bases and the J gene lost 2 bases, with 5 bases spanning the gap. The V gene's germline CDR1 is LGHNA and CDR2 YNFKEQ. This CDR3 region has 14 residues. Here the CDR3 reads CASSQELTYNEQFF. CDR3 nucleotides: TGTGCCAGCAGCCAAGAGCTCACCTACAATGAGCAGTTCTTC.

This rearrangement joins TRBV13 to TRBJ1-5, with D hard to call. The germline CDR1 and CDR2 sequences are PRHDT and FYEKMQ (reference sequence). The CDR3 totals 16 residues. The V and J ends lost 0 bases and 4 bases respectively, with 13 bases between them. In DNA, the CDR3 is TGTGCCAGCAGCTTAGGCGGCGGGTCCGATAATCAGCCCCAGCATTTT. Protein: CASSLGGGSDNQPQHF.

This sequence joins TRBV6-5 and TRBJ2-2; TRBD1 matches at 8 bases. The CDR3 runs to 15 residues. V trimming: 5 bases; J trimming: 2 bases; junction bases outside the gene matches: 4. CDR1 MNHEY and CDR2 SVGAGI come from the germline V gene. The CDR3 region is CASSTGGINTGELFF. The CDR3 region has the DNA TGTGCCAGCAGTACAGGGGGGATTAACACCGGGGAGCTGTTTTTT.

The rearrangement uses TRBV7-3 and TRBJ1-3; D ambiguous. There are 18 residues in the CDR3. Germline CDR1 SGHTA, CDR2 FQGTGA. Trimming stripped 4 bases from V and 1 base from J, with 20 bases between. The CDR3 DNA follows: TGTGCCAGCAGCTCCGGGAAACTCCCTCTCTGTTCTGGAAACACCATATATTTT. Amino acid sequence: CASSSGKLPLCSGNTIYF.

This chain connects TRBV7-6 to TRBJ2-7; 11 nucleotides align to TRBD1. The J segment lost 4 bases and the V segment lost 7 bases, leaving 9 bases of the junction unmatched. The germline V gene encodes CDR1 SGHVS and CDR2 FNYEAQ. There are 15 residues in the CDR3. The CDR3 reads CASTAGTGGDYEQYF. CDR3 coding DNA: TGTGCCAGCACCGCCGGGACAGGGGGAGATTACGAGCAGTACTTC.

V is TRBV13 and J is TRBJ1-1, with D hard to call. The V and J ends lost 9 bases and 1 base respectively, with 12 bases between them. The CDR3 is 13 residues long. Germline V gene data show CDR1 as PRHDT and CDR2 as FYEKMQ (reference sequence). The CDR3 is CASGVEKNTEAFF. The DNA of the CDR3 is TGTGCCAGTGGGGTCGAAAAGAACACTGAAGCTTTCTTT.

The chain carries TRBV27 and TRBJ1-3, with 8 bases identical to TRBD1. The CDR3 is made up of 13 amino acids. Germline trimming cut 6 bases from V and 9 bases from J; bases unmatched to any gene: 7. The germline gives CDR1 MNHEY, CDR2 SMNVEV (reference sequence). CDR3 region: CASSLGQGSTIYF. Written as DNA, the CDR3 is TGTGCCAGCAGCCTTGGACAGGGCAGCACCATATATTTT.

The table lists this clone with a count of one. This chain uses TRBV19 with TRBJ2-7; 11 bases map to TRBD2. The V segment lost 5 bases and the J segment 4 bases; nucleotides outside the gene matches: 4. Germline V gene sequence: CDR1 LNHDA, CDR2 SQIVND (reference sequence). CDR3 size: 14 residues. CDR3 residues: CASSATSGEYEQYF. CDR3 bases: TGTGCCAGTAGTGCGACTAGCGGGGAATACGAGCAGTACTTC.

This clone showed up just a few times. The chain joins TRBV10-3 to TRBJ1-2; the D is unclear. The V gene's germline CDR1 is ENHRY and CDR2 SYGVKD. This CDR3 contains 14 residues. Trimming cost V 2 bases and J 4 bases, with 11 bases left between them. CDR3 loop: CAISEGQVAYGYTF. The DNA for the CDR3 is TGTGCCATCAGTGAGGGGCAGGTTGCCTATGGCTACACCTTC.

The CDR3 nucleotides read TGTGCCAGCAGCTTTAGGACAGGAGGCGCAGAGACCCAGTACTTC. It yields the protein CASSFRTGGAETQYF. V and J are TRBV5-6 and TRBJ2-5; 7 nucleotides match TRBD1. V dropped 2 bases and J dropped 4; count of bases not matched to a gene: 8. The CDR3 totals 15 residues. Germline V lookup: CDR1 SGHDT, CDR2 YYEEEE. The full variable domain, with the rest looked up from reference TRBV5-6 and TRBJ2-5, is DAGVTQSPTHLIKTRGQQVTLRCSPKSGHDTVSWYQQALGQGPQFIFQYYEEEERQRGNFPDRFSGHQFPNYSSELNVNALLLGDSALYLCASSFRTGGAETQYFGPGTRLLVL.

The rearrangement joins TRBV6-1 to TRBJ2-5; the D call may be TRBD1 or TRBD2 (5 bases each). Germline CDR1 is MNHNS and CDR2 is SASEGT. CDR3 size: 15 residues. The V end lost 4 bases, the J end lost 5 bases, and 17 bases lay between the germline ends. CDR3 in DNA: TGTGCCAGCAGTGGTGGGACGGTCGTCGGGGAGACCCAGTACTTC. This translates into CASSGGTVVGETQYF.

The chain employs TRBV25-1 and TRBJ1-2, with a weak D call TRBD1 (5 bases). This CDR3 is 13 amino acids long. The V and J ends lost 6 bases and 8 bases respectively, with 16 bases between them. Per the germline V gene, CDR1 is MGHDK and CDR2 is SYGVNS. CDR3 in amino acids: CASSETASLGYTF. CDR3 sequence (DNA): TGTGCCAGCAGCGAGACAGCATCCTTAGGCTACACCTTC.

V usage is TRBV14 and J usage is TRBJ2-7; weak D call: TRBD2 (5 bases). Germline CDR1 reads SGHDN; CDR2 reads FVKESK. Trimming cost V 5 bases and J 4 bases, with 15 bases left between them. This CDR3 is 14 amino acids long. As DNA, the CDR3 is TGTGCCAGCAGCGAAAAGAGGGCGGATTACGAGCAGTACTTC. Protein: CASSEKRADYEQYF.

The gene calls are TRBV5-8 and TRBJ2-2, with D tentatively TRBD2 (6 bases). CDR3 length: 18 residues. V lost 1 base and J 0 bases, leaving 16 bases between the germline ends. Looked up from germline, CDR1 is SGHTS and CDR2 is YDEGEE. In DNA form, the CDR3 reads TGTGCCAGCAGCTTGAGTCCTCGGGGGTTCGCGAACACCGGGGAGCTGTTTTTT. As protein: CASSLSPRGFANTGELFF.